The following is a T cell receptor (beta chain) sequence with its context. This entry belongs to a study of patients and donors after allogeneic stem cell transplantation. Each CDR3 protein is one row after TCRdb ran MiXCR on the RT-PCR reads. The table includes hundreds of thousands of distinct CDR3 sequences, around two fifths detected once. V gave up 11 bases and J gave up 0 bases; unmatched junction bases: 4. CDR3 length: 13 residues. From germline, CDR1 is SNHLY and CDR2 FYNNEI. This rearrangement joins TRBV2 to TRBJ2-1; TRBD2 matches 7 bases. This clonotype originated in a human donor who was either an allogeneic HSCT recipient or a stem cell or donor lymphocyte infusion donor (not recorded which). It is not recorded whose cells these are; they may come from a transplant donor. Input material: blood, either unsorted or a sorted T cell fraction (not recorded which). The CDR3 DNA reads as TGTGCCGGACGGGGGGACTCCTACAATGAGCAGTTCTTC. Its protein product is CAGRGDSYNEQFF.